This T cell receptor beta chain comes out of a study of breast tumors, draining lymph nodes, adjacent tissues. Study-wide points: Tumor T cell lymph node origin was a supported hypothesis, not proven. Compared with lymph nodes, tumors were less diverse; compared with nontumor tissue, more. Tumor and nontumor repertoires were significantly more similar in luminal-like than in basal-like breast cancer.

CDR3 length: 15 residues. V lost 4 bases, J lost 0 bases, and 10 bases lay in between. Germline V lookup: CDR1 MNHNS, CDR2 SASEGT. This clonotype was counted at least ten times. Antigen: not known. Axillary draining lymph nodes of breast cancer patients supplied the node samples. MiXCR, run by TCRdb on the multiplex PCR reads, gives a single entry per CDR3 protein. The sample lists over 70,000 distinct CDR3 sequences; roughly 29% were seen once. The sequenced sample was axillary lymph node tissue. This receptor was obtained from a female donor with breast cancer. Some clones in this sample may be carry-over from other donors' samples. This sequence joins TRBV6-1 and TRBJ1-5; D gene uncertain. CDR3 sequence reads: CASSVDTNSNQPQHF. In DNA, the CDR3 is TGTGCCAGCAGTGTCGACACCAATAGCAATCAGCCCCAGCATTTT.